This entry is about one T cell receptor beta chain. Participant age was roughly 18 to 90 years, and participants resided in fewer than 25 US areas. The data were taken from a study of blood T cell repertoires in COVID-19. Germline CDR1 and CDR2: MNHEY and SVGAGI. The CDR3 is made up of 15 amino acids. V trimming: 5 bases; J trimming: 1 base; junction bases outside the gene matches: 3. TCRdb's table, derived via immunoSEQ multiplex PCR, lists solely in-frame clones and lacks some. The sample holds about 310,000 clones, approximately 91% seen once. The sequence was obtained from a man aged 55 to 70 who had recovered from COVID-19. The sample comprised PBMCs or T cells enriched from blood (not recorded which). This sequence joins TRBV6-5 and TRBJ1-5; 9 nucleotides line up with TRBD1. The CDR3 DNA reads as TGTGCCAGCAGTAAGGACAGGGGCAGCAATCAGCCCCAGCATTTT. Its protein is CASSKDRGSNQPQHF.